Listed here is a single T cell receptor (beta chain). No antigen is known for it. Clones were read by immunoSEQ multiplex PCR, and TCRdb kept only the in-frame ones, dropping some. The sample shows fewer than 25,000 clones, more than 80% of them seen only once. Germline V gives CDR1 KGHSH, CDR2 LQKENI. The V end was cut by 8 bases, the J end by 7 bases, with 20 bases between. The CDR3 contains 15 residues. This sample stems from a study of OX40 agonist ivuxolimab in advanced cancers. Study overall: Patients with hepatocellular carcinoma, melanoma, renal cell or head and neck cancer made up the dose-escalation patients. Having had anti-PD-1, anti-PD-L1 or anti-CTLA-4 therapy before was allowed, and around 44% had some. Study-wide results and caveats: Some nonresponders likewise displayed low normalized T-cell clonal expansion. No antigen was identified for the clonally expanded peripheral T cells.

The clonotype was recovered from an adult with an advanced solid tumor such as melanoma, head and neck, liver or kidney cancer. The chain links TRBV18 to TRBJ2-2, with TRBD2 as a possible D gene (6 bases). This material consisted of CD4+ or CD8+ T cells sorted from blood, taken in a trial of the OX40 agonist ivuxolimab. CDR3 nucleotides: TGTGCCAGCGCCTCGGAGGGGATGAGCGGCGGGGAGCTGTTTTTT. The encoded protein is CASASEGMSGGELFF. Full variable domain (outside the CDR3, taken from reference TRBV18 and TRBJ2-2): NAGVMQNPRHLVRRRGQEARLRCSPMKGHSHVYWYRQLPEEGLKFMVYLQKENIIDESGMPKERFSAEFPKEGPSILRIQQVVRGDSAAYFCASASEGMSGGELFFGEGSRLTVL.